These 20 T cell receptor beta chains share one sample of origin, sequenced in a study of Tregs in tolerant kidney transplant recipients. Sequencing was performed with immunoSEQ multiplex PCR; in TCRdb, only in-frame clones are kept and a portion is missing. The sample lists 200,000 to 300,000 clones; about 80% were seen once. Sequenced input: CD4+ T cells from blood. These receptors were obtained from a human donor in good health.

The chain has TRBV9 and TRBJ2-7; 10 positions match TRBD2. From germline, CDR1 is SGDLS and CDR2 YYNGEE. This CDR3 region has 16 residues. With V trimmed by 6 bases and J by 5 bases, 14 bases remained unmatched. The CDR3 here is CASTAEASGRPHEQYF. CDR3 DNA: TGTGCCAGCACCGCCGAGGCTAGCGGGAGACCCCACGAGCAGTACTTC.

The chain recombines TRBV5-4 with TRBJ1-2, with D possibly TRBD1 on 5 matching bases. Trimming took off 2 bases at V and 3 bases at J, with 8 bases between the two ends. CDR1 SGHNT and CDR2 YYREEE come from the germline V gene (reference sequence). This CDR3 region has 13 residues. The CDR3 DNA sequence: TGTGCCAGCAGCTTTCGGGGGGACTATGGCTACACCTTC. As protein: CASSFRGDYGYTF.

This chain links TRBV7-8 with TRBJ2-1; possible D gene TRBD2, 8 bases. Deletions cut 4 bases from V and 7 bases from J, with 26 bases between. The V gene's germline CDR1 is SGHVS and CDR2 FQNEAQ. The CDR3 extends over 18 amino acids. CDR3 region: CASSYRGLSGASMNEQFF. The CDR3 nucleotides read TGTGCCAGCAGCTACAGGGGCCTTAGCGGGGCCTCTATGAATGAGCAGTTCTTC.

The chain joins TRBV7-9 to TRBJ2-2, with D perhaps assigned TRBD1 or TRBD2 (5 bases each). The CDR3 contains 15 residues. Between the trimmed V and J ends, which lost 10 bases and 4 bases, there was a span of 19 bases. The germline CDR1 and CDR2 sequences are SEHNR and FQNEAQ (reference sequence). CDR3 region: CATLPSPGSTGELFF. The CDR3 coding sequence is TGTGCCACCCTCCCCAGTCCAGGGAGCACCGGGGAGCTGTTTTTT.

The V call is TRBV18, the J call TRBJ1-5; a possible D gene is TRBD1 (5 bases). Germline CDR1 KGHSH, CDR2 LQKENI. V shed 3 bases and J shed 4 bases, with 13 bases lying between them. The CDR3 covers 15 residues. CDR3 sequence reads: CASSPSGPANQPQHF. The CDR3 coding sequence is TGTGCCAGCTCACCCTCGGGACCCGCTAATCAGCCCCAGCATTTT. The variable domain in full, with the rest retrieved from reference TRBV18 and TRBJ1-5, is NAGVMQNPRHLVRRRGQEARLRCSPMKGHSHVYWYRQLPEEGLKFMVYLQKENIIDESGMPKERFSAEFPKEGPSILRIQQVVRGDSAAYFCASSPSGPANQPQHFGDGTRLSIL.

The V and J genes are TRBV5-1 and TRBJ2-1, with D perhaps TRBD2 (5 bases). V lost 4 bases and J 9 bases, leaving 11 bases between the germline ends. The CDR3 totals 12 residues. Germline V CDR1 and CDR2: SGHRS, YFSETQ. In nucleotides, the CDR3 is TGCGCCAGCAGCGTATTCAGCGGTGAGCAGTTCTTC. It is translated as CASSVFSGEQFF.

The rearrangement uses TRBV19 and TRBJ1-5; D uncertain. Germline CDR1 LNHDA, CDR2 SQIVND (reference sequence). Trimming cost V 3 bases and J 4 bases, with 10 bases left between them. The CDR3 loop spans 14 amino acids. The CDR3 DNA follows: TGTGCCAGTAGTATCTCCAGGCCAAATCAGCCCCAGCATTTT. Translated: CASSISRPNQPQHF. The whole variable domain, filled in from reference TRBV19 and TRBJ1-5, reads DGGITQSPKYLFRKEGQNVTLSCEQNLNHDAMYWYRQDPGQGLRLIYYSQIVNDFQKGDIAEGYSVSREKKESFPLTVTSAQKNPTAFYLCASSISRPNQPQHFGDGTRLSIL.

The rearrangement links TRBV6-4 to TRBJ2-2; D ambiguous. The length of the CDR3 is 14 residues. V was shortened by 6 bases and J by 3 bases, with 11 bases between the two germline ends. The V gene's germline CDR1 is MRHNA and CDR2 SNTAGT. The CDR3 region is CASRVDWHTGELFF. The CDR3 DNA sequence: TGTGCCAGCAGAGTAGACTGGCACACCGGGGAGCTGTTTTTT.

The J gene is TRBJ2-1, the V gene TRBV6-5; D ambiguous. Trimming removed 6 bases from V and 0 bases from J, with 12 bases in between. This CDR3 has 15 amino acids. CDR1 is MNHEY, CDR2 SVGAGI, per germline. CDR3 protein: CASSPTIPSYNEQFF. CDR3 DNA sequence: TGTGCCAGCAGCCCTACTATCCCCTCCTACAATGAGCAGTTCTTC.

J is TRBJ2-7 and V is TRBV7-8, with D perhaps TRBD1 or TRBD2 (5 bases each). The germline V gene has CDR1 SGHVS and CDR2 FQNEAQ. CDR3 length: 15 amino acids. V lost 0 bases, J lost 4 bases, and 13 bases lay in between. CDR3 protein: CASSLAPRGGYEQYF. DNA of the CDR3: TGTGCCAGCAGCTTAGCGCCCCGTGGGGGTTACGAGCAGTACTTC.

This chain uses TRBV2 with TRBJ2-7; TRBD1 aligns across 10 bases. The CDR3 has 12 amino acids. The germline V gene encodes CDR1 SNHLY and CDR2 FYNNEI. Unmatched junction bases numbered 1, after V lost 6 bases and J lost 5 bases. The CDR3 is CASRTGGNEQYF. CDR3 nucleotides: TGTGCCAGCAGGACAGGGGGCAACGAGCAGTACTTC.

This chain joins TRBV7-2 and TRBJ2-1; 8 bases are shared with TRBD2. Germline values: CDR1 SGHTA, CDR2 FQGNSA. The CDR3 runs 11 residues. The trim removed 4 bases at V and 13 bases at J, leaving 3 bases unmatched. The CDR3 DNA reads TGTGCCAGCAGCTCCCGGGGGGGCCAGTTCTTC. Its protein product is CASSSRGGQFF.

This clone turned up a few times. The chain couples TRBV5-1 to TRBJ1-2; 10 nucleotides line up with TRBD1. Unmatched junction bases numbered 10, after V lost 4 bases and J lost 4 bases. Germline-derived CDR1 and CDR2 are SGHRS and YFSETQ. This CDR3 comprises 16 residues. In DNA, the CDR3 is TGCGCCAGCAGCGACACCGGGACAGGGGTAGGCTATGGCTACACCTTC. This translates into CASSDTGTGVGYGYTF.

The V and J genes are TRBV2 and TRBJ1-6; D unresolved. From germline, CDR1 is SNHLY and CDR2 FYNNEI. V lost 4 bases and J 0 bases, leaving 10 bases between the germline ends. CDR3 length: 16 amino acids. Here the CDR3 reads CASSVSRLSYNSPLHF. The CDR3 region has the DNA TGTGCCAGCAGTGTGTCAAGACTCTCCTATAATTCACCCCTCCACTTT. The full variable domain, rest sourced from reference TRBV2 and TRBJ1-6, is EPEVTQTPSHQVTQMGQEVILRCVPISNHLYFYWYRQILGQKVEFLVSFYNNEISEKSEIFDDQFSVERPDGSNFTLKIRSTKLEDSAMYFCASSVSRLSYNSPLHFGNGTRLTVT.

The rearrangement uses TRBV19 and TRBJ1-5; 8 bases are a match to TRBD1. Germline lookup yields CDR1 LNHDA and CDR2 SQIVND (reference sequence). V lost 3 bases and J lost 1; bases outside the gene matches: 11. The CDR3 length is 18 residues. The CDR3 sequence: CASSIRTGNLVSNQPQHF. Written as DNA, the CDR3 is TGTGCCAGTAGTATTCGGACAGGGAATTTGGTAAGCAATCAGCCCCAGCATTTT.

The V call is TRBV10-1, the J call TRBJ1-2; 7 bases are shared with TRBD1. The J segment lost 8 bases and the V segment lost 6 bases, leaving 12 bases of the junction unmatched. CDR3 length equals 14 residues. Germline V gene sequence: CDR1 WNHNN, CDR2 SYGVQD (reference sequence). The chain's CDR3 is CASSDRERFRGYTF. The CDR3 coding sequence is TGCGCCAGCAGCGACAGGGAACGGTTTCGAGGCTACACCTTC.

The DNA of the CDR3 is TGTGCCAGCTCACCGCGACAGGGGACCTACGAGCAGTACTTC. This sequence encodes CASSPRQGTYEQYF. The V and J genes are TRBV18 and TRBJ2-7, with 8 bases fitting TRBD1. This CDR3 contains 14 residues. The V gene end was trimmed by 3 bases and the J gene end by 2 bases; junction bases not matched to a gene: 3. CDR1 KGHSH and CDR2 LQKENI come from the germline V gene.

There are a few counts of this clone. The junction departs from the called germline gene at one end, perhaps through a read error. V and J are TRBV19 and TRBJ1-4; 7 bases match TRBD1. This CDR3 comprises 14 residues. CDR1 and CDR2 (germline): LNHDA, SQIVND (reference sequence). The CDR3 nucleotides read TGTGCCAGTAGTAGCGGGACAGCTAAAGAAAAACTGTTTTTT. It translates to CASSSGTAKEKLFF.

V and J are TRBV19 and TRBJ1-5; no definite D call. Trimming cost V 3 bases and J 7 bases, with 10 bases left between them. The CDR3 has 13 residues. In germline, CDR1 is LNHDA, CDR2 SQIVND (reference sequence). This CDR3 is CASSIRDGQPQHF. The CDR3 DNA reads as TGTGCCAGTAGTATCCGCGACGGACAGCCCCAGCATTTT.

The chain carries TRBV7-2 and TRBJ1-2; the D is unclear. Germline CDR1 and CDR2: SGHTA and FQGNSA. The V end was cut by 0 bases, the J end by 1 base, with 9 bases between. The CDR3 extends over 15 amino acids. DNA of the CDR3: TGTGCCAGCAGCTTAGCAACAGTTATTAACTATGGCTACACCTTC. This translates into CASSLATVINYGYTF.